This T cell receptor (beta chain) was observed in a study of cytomegalovirus exposure and HLA in healthy donors. General study results and limits: Analysis performed later showed TCR beta chains linked to HLA being more clonally expanded than equally common others. There were reportedly fewer N-insertions in an Asian-associated ancestry cluster than the roughly 680-donor mean, in a later analysis. After further analysis at a later stage, 16,951 TCR beta sequences were associated with HLA alleles at 0.05 false discovery rate. 87-base-pair reads could not separate some V segments, including TRBV6-2 and TRBV6-3.

To note about this clone: What it binds is unknown.

V gave up 2 bases and J gave up 7 bases; unmatched junction bases: 13. Looked up from germline, CDR1 is MNHNS and CDR2 is SASEGT. The CDR3 totals 16 residues. PCR amplification relied on 60 Vbeta primers (plus 13 Jbeta primers). The repertoire was sequenced with immunoSEQ multiplex PCR; TCRdb's copy has only in-frame clones and lacks some. This sample has fewer than 200,000 clones; 65% to 85% occur once, and the top ten carry approximately 0.78%. This chain links TRBV6-1 with TRBJ2-7; 8 bases fit TRBD1. This receptor was obtained from a woman between 18 and 29 years old in good health and CMV-seronegative. Material for sequencing was PBMCs. The CDR3 DNA reads as TGTGCCAGCAGTGAATATTGGGGGACAGGTCCGCCGGAGCAGTACTTC. It codes for CASSEYWGTGPPEQYF.